Following are 19 T cell receptor beta chains from one sample sequenced in a study of T cell clusters in autoimmune cytopenias. One tube held mixed TRB-A and TRB-B primer pools for touch-down PCR. TCRdb reworked the multiplex PCR reads into one entry per CDR3 protein, no DNA. The specimen's table records 490 or so distinct CDR3 sequences. Each sample's input was approximately 270 ng genomic DNA, 38,000 or so genome equivalents. These same records also appear under a second study, on T cell repertoires in aging, cancer and after chemotherapy.

Sequenced: peripheral blood. Every receptor here comes from a human donor in good health.

The J gene is TRBJ2-1, the V gene TRBV19; TCRdb calls TRBD2, which cannot be checked without DNA. The CDR3 extends over 15 amino acids. The germline CDR1 and CDR2 sequences are LNHDA and SQIVND (reference sequence). This CDR3 is CASSTRLAHYNEQFF.

The rearrangement uses TRBV6-5 and TRBJ2-3; TCRdb selects TRBD1, and the lack of DNA leaves this call unchecked. CDR3 size: 15 residues. Germline-derived CDR1 and CDR2 are MNHEY and SVGAGI. The CDR3 protein is CASSELGTGADTQYF.

V gene TRBV28 combines with J gene TRBJ1-5; TCRdb's D call of TRBD1 is untestable without DNA. The CDR3 spans 18 residues. CDR1 is MDHEN and CDR2 is SYDVKM in the germline V gene. CDR3 sequence: CASSFPAGTDPSNQPQHF.

Frequency places this clonotype as hyperexpanded. J is TRBJ2-3 and V is TRBV15. This CDR3 is 16 amino acids long. The germline CDR1 and CDR2 sequences are LNHNV and YYDKDF (reference sequence). The CDR3 loop reads CATSRRLEASTDTQYF.

This clonotype is large by frequency. The chain is built from TRBV15 and TRBJ2-1; TCRdb reports TRBD1, a call that lacks DNA to check it against. CDR3 length: 16 amino acids. CDR1 is LNHNV, CDR2 YYDKDF, per germline (reference sequence). The CDR3 loop is CATSRDLARGEDEQFF.

This clonotype registers large (0.1 to 1%) by frequency. This chain links TRBV24-1 with TRBJ2-2; TCRdb returns TRBD1, unconfirmable since there is no DNA. Germline CDR1 and CDR2: KGHDR and SFDVKD. This CDR3 region has 14 residues. The CDR3 here is CATKGTARTGELFF.

This clonotype is classed as large by frequency. This rearrangement joins TRBV12-3 or TRBV12-4 to TRBJ1-2. The CDR3 totals 14 residues. The CDR3 sequence: CASILGPPSRGYTF.

The genes are TRBV29-1 and TRBJ2-1. The CDR3 spans 11 residues. From germline, CDR1 is SQVTM and CDR2 ANQGSEA. The CDR3 loop reads CSVEDQVVRFF.

This clonotype is classed as medium-sized by frequency. This chain uses TRBV10-3 with TRBJ2-2. CDR1 and CDR2 (germline): ENHRY, SYGVKD. This CDR3 region has 13 residues. CDR3 residues: CAISGTNTGELFF.

J is TRBJ2-7 and V is TRBV30. The CDR3 is made up of 14 amino acids. Per the germline V gene, CDR1 is GTSNPN and CDR2 is SVGIG (reference sequence). The CDR3 reads CAWSVGRGTYEQYF.

This clonotype is identified as hyperexpanded from frequency. The gene calls are TRBV7-6 and TRBJ2-5; TCRdb's D call, TRBD2, is unchecked because there is no DNA. From germline, CDR1 is SGHVS and CDR2 FNYEAQ. The CDR3 covers 15 residues. The CDR3 loop is CASSPGLAAQETQYF. Full variable domain (remainder filled in from reference TRBV7-6 and TRBJ2-5): GAGVSQSPRYKVTKRGQDVALRCDPISGHVSLYWYRQALGQGPEFLTYFNYEAQQDKSGLPNDRFSAERPEGSISTLTIQRTEQRDSAMYRCASSPGLAAQETQYFGPGTRLLVL.

Measured by frequency, this clonotype is medium-sized. The chain combines TRBV5-1 with TRBJ1-3; checking the TCRdb D call of TRBD1 is not possible without DNA. CDR1 is SGHRS and CDR2 is YFSETQ in the germline V gene. CDR3 size: 14 residues. The chain's CDR3 is CASSLGPGGNTIYF.

The chain carries TRBV19 and TRBJ2-7; TCRdb calls TRBD1, which cannot be checked without DNA. Germline V gene data show CDR1 as LNHDA and CDR2 as SQIVND (reference sequence). The CDR3 has 13 residues. CDR3 sequence: CASSQGQPSEQYF.

The chain carries TRBV12-3 or TRBV12-4 and TRBJ2-3; the D call from TCRdb, TRBD2, cannot be confirmed without DNA. The CDR3 is 16 amino acids. This chain's CDR3 is CASSFPVAGITDTQYF.

Judged by frequency, this clonotype is medium-sized. This chain links TRBV20-1 with TRBJ2-7; the TCRdb call, TRBD2, lacks DNA for checking. The CDR3 runs to 15 residues. Germline CDR1 DFQATT, CDR2 SNEGSKA (reference sequence). CDR3 in amino acids: CSAPRTSGGSYEQYF.

Measured by frequency, this clonotype is large. The gene calls are TRBV18 and TRBJ2-5; TCRdb calls TRBD2, which cannot be checked without DNA. The CDR3 is made up of 17 amino acids. Germline lookup yields CDR1 KGHSH and CDR2 LQKENI. This CDR3 reads CASSLGLAGAGQETQYF.

The chain joins TRBV19 to TRBJ1-5; TCRdb's D gene call, TRBD1, goes unchecked for lack of DNA. Germline CDR1 reads LNHDA; CDR2 reads SQIVND (reference sequence). The CDR3 length is 15 residues. The CDR3 reads CASRPRTGVNQPQHF.

This clonotype is labeled large based on frequency. V usage is TRBV6-2 or TRBV6-3 and J usage is TRBJ1-2; TCRdb's D gene call, TRBD1, goes unchecked for lack of DNA. The CDR3 runs 15 residues. The germline CDR1 and CDR2 sequences are MNHEY and SVGEGT. The CDR3 is CASSYRPGGTEGYTF.

The J gene is TRBJ2-1, the V gene TRBV9; with no DNA, the TCRdb D assignment of TRBD2 cannot be verified. Germline CDR1 is SGDLS and CDR2 is YYNGEE. CDR3 length: 17 amino acids. The CDR3 reads CASSQEAPRGAYNEQFF.